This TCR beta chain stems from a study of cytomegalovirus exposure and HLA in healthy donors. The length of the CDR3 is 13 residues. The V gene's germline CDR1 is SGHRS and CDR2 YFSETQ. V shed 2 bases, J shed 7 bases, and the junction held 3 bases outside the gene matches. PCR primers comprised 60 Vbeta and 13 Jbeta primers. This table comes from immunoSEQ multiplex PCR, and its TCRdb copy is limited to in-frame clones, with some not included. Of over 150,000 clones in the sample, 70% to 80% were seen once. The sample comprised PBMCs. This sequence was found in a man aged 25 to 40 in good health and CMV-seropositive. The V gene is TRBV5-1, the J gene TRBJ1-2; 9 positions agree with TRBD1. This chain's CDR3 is CASSFGTGPGYTF. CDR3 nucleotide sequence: TGCGCCAGCAGCTTCGGGACAGGGCCTGGCTACACCTTC.